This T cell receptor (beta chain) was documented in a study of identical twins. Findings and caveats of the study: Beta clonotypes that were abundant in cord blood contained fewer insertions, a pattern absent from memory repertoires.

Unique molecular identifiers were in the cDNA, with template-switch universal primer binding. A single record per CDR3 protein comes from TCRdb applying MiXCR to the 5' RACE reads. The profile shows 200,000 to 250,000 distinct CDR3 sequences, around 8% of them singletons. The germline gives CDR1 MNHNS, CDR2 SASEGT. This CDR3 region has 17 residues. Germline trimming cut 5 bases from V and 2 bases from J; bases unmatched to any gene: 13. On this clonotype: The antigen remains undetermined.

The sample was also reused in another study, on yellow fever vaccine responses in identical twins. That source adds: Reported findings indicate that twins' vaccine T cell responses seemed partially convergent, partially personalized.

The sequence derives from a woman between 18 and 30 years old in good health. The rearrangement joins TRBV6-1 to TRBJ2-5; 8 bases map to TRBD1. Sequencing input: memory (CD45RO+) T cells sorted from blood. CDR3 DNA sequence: TGTGCCAGCAGTCCCCGGGACAGGCAGGGGAGGCAAGAGACCCAGTACTTC. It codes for CASSPRDRQGRQETQYF.